These T cell receptor beta chains were read from a single sample in a study of T-cell reconstitution after alpha-beta-depleted transplantation in children. TCRdb passed the PCR reads through MiXCR, listing each CDR3 protein once. The sample consists of about 420,000 distinct CDR3 sequences, about a sixth of them appearing once. This specimen consisted of PBMCs, mostly from graft donor cells, obtained 360 days after TCRalphabeta/CD19-depleted stem cell transplant. These receptors came from a boy under two years old who had a stem cell transplant for Wiskott-Aldrich syndrome, so the T cells may come from the graft donor. Both conserved end residues are part of each CDR3. D genes are given only for firm matches. Part of the rows lack a size; the others show once, few, many or a class for expanded clones.

D	length	size	V	J	CDR3	DNA
TRBD2	14	.	TRBV27	TRBJ2-1	CASRGLAGGFEQFF	TGTGCCAGCAGGGGACTAGCGGGAGGGTTTGAGCAGTTCTTC
.	13	.	TRBV18	TRBJ2-1	CASSPPASFTPFF	TGTGCCAGCTCACCACCTGCTAGCTTCACACCGTTCTTC
.	14	many	TRBV12-3/TRBV12-4	TRBJ2-3	CASTFGGKTDTQYF	TGTGCCAGCACCTTCGGGGGAAAAACAGATACGCAGTATTTT
.	15	.	TRBV5-1	TRBJ2-1	CASSLVTDPYNEQFF	TGCGCCAGCAGCTTGGTGACGGATCCGTACAATGAGCAGTTCTTC
.	13	few	TRBV30	TRBJ1-2	CAWSVLPGYGYTF	TGTGCCTGGAGTGTACTCCCCGGGTATGGCTACACCTTC
TRBD2	13	few	TRBV7-9	TRBJ2-1	CASSFTSERGQFF	TGTGCCAGCAGCTTCACTAGCGAAAGGGGGCAGTTCTTC
.	13	.	TRBV20-1	TRBJ2-2	CSARAPPLGELFF	TGCAGTGCTAGGGCCCCTCCCCTCGGGGAGCTGTTTTTT
.	14	few	TRBV6-1	TRBJ2-1	CASSWDISYNEQFF	TGTGCCAGCAGCTGGGACATCTCCTACAATGAGCAGTTCTTC
TRBD2	16	many	TRBV5-1	TRBJ2-5	CASSFGLAGSGETQYF	TGCGCCAGCAGCTTCGGACTAGCGGGATCGGGAGAGACCCAGTACTTC
.	16	.	TRBV7-8	TRBJ1-6	CASSPTRGVQNSPLHF	TGTGCCAGCAGCCCAACTCGGGGGGTTCAAAATTCACCCCTCCACTTT
TRBD2	16	.	TRBV7-9	TRBJ2-3	CASRSSGGKGTDTQYF	TGTGCCAGCAGGTCAAGCGGGGGAAAAGGCACAGATACGCAGTATTTT
TRBD1	16	.	TRBV10-3	TRBJ1-4	CAIGDSKGLTNEKLFF	TGTGCCATCGGGGACAGTAAGGGACTAACTAATGAAAAACTGTTTTTT
.	13	few	TRBV3-1	TRBJ2-2	CASKRVSTGELFF	TGTGCCAGCAAAAGGGTTTCCACCGGGGAGCTGTTTTTT
TRBD1	16	.	TRBV7-9	TRBJ2-3	CASSLSLGQGRLTQYF	TGTGCCAGCAGCCTAAGCCTCGGACAGGGGCGACTTACGCAGTATTTT
.	18	many	TRBV7-9	TRBJ1-1	CASSLGQTMRIMNTEAFF	TGTGCCAGCAGCTTAGGGCAGACTATGCGAATCATGAACACTGAAGCTTTCTTT
TRBD2	15	few	TRBV12-3/TRBV12-4	TRBJ2-1	CASRHSGTSSHEQFF	TGTGCCAGCAGACACTCCGGGACTAGCTCACATGAGCAGTTCTTC
.	13	few	TRBV5-1	TRBJ1-4	CASREATNEKLFF	TGCGCCAGCAGAGAGGCTACTAATGAAAAACTGTTTTTT